This TCR beta chain was observed in a study of T-cell memory formation after mild COVID-19. Findings and caveats of the study: For contracting clones, CD4+ ones sat mainly in CM and EM, CD8+ in EMRA.

5'RACE primed at constant segments yielded TCR alpha and TCR beta cDNA libraries bearing sample barcodes and UMIs. TCRdb re-called the 5' RACE reads with MiXCR, one entry per CDR3 protein. The sample yields fewer than 350,000 distinct CDR3 sequences, less than 9.5% seen once. V lost 2 bases, J lost 9 bases, and 23 bases lay in between. CDR1 MGHRA and CDR2 YSYEKL come from the germline V gene. The CDR3 contains 17 residues. This clonotype has a count of ten or more. Its antigen is unidentified. Sequencing was carried out using PBMCs or a T cell subset sorted from them (not recorded which). This chain connects TRBV4-1 to TRBJ2-1; D possibly corresponds to TRBD2 (6 bases). This clonotype originated in a man aged 18-30 years who had mild COVID-19 (a few samples of this study predate the infection). Cell type and time point are not known. Here the CDR3 DNA reads TGCGCCAGCAGCCAAAGCCTACGTGGCAGGGTGGAGGGTGAGCAGTTCTTC. Encoded protein: CASSQSLRGRVEGEQFF.